This T cell receptor (beta chain) was recovered during a study of shared clonotypes between healthy human individuals. General study results and limits: Relative to memory subsets, naive subsets generally showed larger estimated richness. Around 5.4% of naive CD4 clonotypes were common to several donors.

This clone was seen a single time. What it binds is not known. Naive CD8 cells lacked CD45RO, underwent positive selection for CCR7 and left out terminally differentiated effector memory CD45RA+ cells. The assay was carried out at the deep level. The method was immunoSEQ multiplex PCR; TCRdb's version includes in-frame clones alone and lacks a portion of them. The sample holds roughly 2,000,000 clones; less than 95% are singletons and the top ten take 1.2%. Germline-derived CDR1 and CDR2 are SGDLS and YYNGEE. V was shortened by 4 bases and J by 2 bases, with 16 bases between the two germline ends. The CDR3 has 15 amino acids.

The sequenced sample was naive CD8+ T cells sorted from blood. The clonotype comes from a young man in good health. This chain joins TRBV9 and TRBJ2-7; TRBD1 is a possible D gene (7 bases). The CDR3 reads CASSSSRGAPYEQYF. The CDR3 nucleotides read TGTGCCAGCAGCTCCTCCAGGGGGGCTCCCTACGAGCAGTACTTC.